These 32 T cell receptor beta chains were all obtained from the same sample, sequenced in a study of blood T cell repertoires in COVID-19. Data came from immunoSEQ multiplex PCR; TCRdb stores just in-frame clones and leaves some out. The sample holds 11,000 or so clones, about 80% seen once. Sequences were obtained from peripheral blood. The receptors originated from a man older than 75 with acute or convalescent COVID-19.

The rearrangement links TRBV28 to TRBJ2-5; TRBD1 agrees at 7 bases. The CDR3 has 16 amino acids. From germline, CDR1 is MDHEN and CDR2 SYDVKM. The DNA of the CDR3 is TGTGCTACAGCACGGAACAGGGGAAAAGTCCAAGAGACCCAGTACTTC. Translating it yields CATARNRGKVQETQYF.

The chain is built from TRBV7-2 and TRBJ1-1, with D unclear. This CDR3 is 13 amino acids long. V dropped 3 bases and J dropped 1 base, with 6 bases sitting between them. The germline V gene has CDR1 SGHTA and CDR2 FQGNSA. The DNA of the CDR3 is TGTGCCAGCAGCTTTATCCGGAACACTGAAGCTTTCTTT. Translation: CASSFIRNTEAFF.

V is TRBV18 and J is TRBJ1-5; tentative D call: TRBD1 (6 bases). The V gene lost 6 bases and the J gene lost 1 base, with 13 bases spanning the gap. The CDR3 covers 15 residues. The germline V gene has CDR1 KGHSH and CDR2 LQKENI. CDR3 protein: CASSPGGGSNQPQHF. The CDR3 DNA reads as TGTGCCAGCTCTCCGGGGGGCGGAAGCAATCAGCCCCAGCATTTT.

The J gene is TRBJ1-5, the V gene TRBV29-1, with D perhaps matching TRBD1 (6 bases). Per the germline V gene, CDR1 is SQVTM and CDR2 is ANQGSEA. CDR3 length equals 13 residues. Trimming shortened V by 8 bases and J by 2 bases, and 13 bases separated the two germline ends. The CDR3 DNA sequence: TGCAGCTTCAGGGGTGATGGCAATCAGCCCCAGCATTTT. This sequence encodes CSFRGDGNQPQHF.

This clone was observed once. The chain employs TRBV28 and TRBJ1-6, with 10 nucleotides matching TRBD1. There are 14 residues in the CDR3. Looked up from germline, CDR1 is MDHEN and CDR2 is SYDVKM. Trimming removed 5 bases from V and 10 bases from J; junction bases left unmatched: 5. The CDR3 loop is CASSVGTGVSPLHF. The CDR3 bases are TGTGCCAGCAGTGTCGGGACAGGGGTATCACCCCTCCACTTT.

The chain joins TRBV5-1 to TRBJ2-5; no clear D gene. V was trimmed by 1 base and J by 6 bases, leaving 13 bases between them. The CDR3 is made up of 14 amino acids. CDR1 is SGHRS, CDR2 YFSETQ, per germline. CDR3 in DNA: TGCGCCAGCAGCTTGCCGGTGGGCATGAAGACCCAGTACTTC. Its protein product is CASSLPVGMKTQYF.

A note on this clone: The junction and the germline gene differ at one end; a read error may be behind it. V gene TRBV19 combines with J gene TRBJ1-2; D is perhaps TRBD1 (5 bases). In germline, CDR1 is LNHDA, CDR2 SQIVND (reference sequence). This CDR3 spans 13 amino acids. For the CDR3, the DNA is TGTGCCAGTAATAGGGGTTTGGCCGATCCGACTTACTTC. Protein sequence: CASNRGLADPTYF.

The rearrangement links TRBV28 to TRBJ1-2; no definite D call. V lost 10 bases to trimming and J lost 4 bases, with 16 bases between them. The CDR3 is 13 amino acids. The germline gives CDR1 MDHEN, CDR2 SYDVKM. The CDR3 sequence is CATTLGFGYGYTF. The CDR3 DNA reads TGTGCCACCACTTTAGGCTTTGGCTATGGCTACACCTTC.

The sample holds one count of this clone. This chain's CDR3 is CATSRARDRGNTIYF. The CDR3 DNA reads as TGTGCCACCAGCAGAGCCCGGGACAGAGGAAACACCATATATTTT. The rearrangement links TRBV15 to TRBJ1-3, with TRBD1 matching 7 bases. Losses at the gene ends were 1 base for V and 4 bases for J; bases not matched to a gene: 4. The length of the CDR3 is 15 residues. Germline V CDR1 and CDR2: LNHNV, YYDKDF (reference sequence).

The rearrangement links TRBV6-6 to TRBJ1-5, with 8 nucleotides matching TRBD1. Unmatched junction bases numbered 13, after V lost 5 bases and J lost 4 bases. CDR1 MNHNY and CDR2 SVGAGI come from the germline V gene (reference sequence). The CDR3 covers 17 residues. Written as DNA, the CDR3 is TGTGCCAGCAGTCTTACCCTGGACAGGGTAGGGAATCAGCCCCAGCATTTT. This gives the protein CASSLTLDRVGNQPQHF.

This chain joins TRBV6-1 and TRBJ2-3, with 10 bases identical to TRBD2. With 3 bases clipped from V and 1 base from J, the junction kept 1 base outside the gene matches. Per germline, CDR1 MNHNS and CDR2 SASEGT. CDR3 size: 15 residues. The CDR3 sequence is CASSDLAGGTDTQYF. The CDR3 nucleotides read TGTGCCAGCAGTGATCTAGCGGGGGGCACAGATACGCAGTATTTT.

This clone was seen just once. The chain has TRBV7-3 and TRBJ2-4, with TRBD1 matching 7 bases. The V gene end was trimmed by 4 bases and the J gene end by 6 bases; junction bases not matched to a gene: 9. CDR3 length: 15 residues. CDR1 SGHTA and CDR2 FQGTGA come from the germline V gene. This CDR3 reads CASSSHPGGINIQYF. DNA for the CDR3: TGTGCCAGCAGCTCTCACCCAGGGGGTATAAACATTCAGTACTTC.

In regard to this clone: Relative to the germline gene, one junction end is altered; a read error may explain this. The chain joins TRBV19 to TRBJ1-5; 12 bases map to TRBD1. Germline-derived CDR1 and CDR2 are LNHDA and SQIVND (reference sequence). The CDR3 is 17 amino acids. The DNA of the CDR3 is TGTGCCAGCAGTATGGGGACAGGGGGCAATAGCAATCAGCCCCAGCATTTT. Translating it yields CASSMGTGGNSNQPQHF.

The CDR3 DNA reads as TGTGCCAGCAGTACAGAAACGAACACCGGGGAGCTGTTTTTT. It translates to CASSTETNTGELFF. The chain has TRBV7-2 and TRBJ2-2; no definite D call. CDR1 is SGHTA and CDR2 is FQGNSA in the germline V gene. The V end was cut by 6 bases, the J end by 0 bases, with 8 bases between. The CDR3 covers 14 residues.

V gene TRBV2 combines with J gene TRBJ2-1; weak D call: TRBD1 (5 bases). The germline V gene has CDR1 SNHLY and CDR2 FYNNEI. This CDR3 comprises 14 residues. The ends were cut back, 6 bases at V and 5 bases at J, with 14 bases in the middle. DNA of the CDR3: TGTGCCAGCAGGGTCTCCAGACAGCACAATGAGCAGTTCTTC. Protein: CASRVSRQHNEQFF.

The table lists this clone with a few counts. The chain uses TRBV3-1 (or the pseudogene TRBV3-2) and TRBJ1-4; D gene ambiguous. This CDR3 comprises 14 residues. Germline V gene data show CDR1 as LGHDT and CDR2 as YNNKEL (reference sequence). V was shortened by 0 bases and J by 5 bases, with 7 bases between the two germline ends. In nucleotides, the CDR3 is TGTGCCAGCAGCCAAGAGGCAGTCAATGAAAAACTGTTTTTT. Protein product: CASSQEAVNEKLFF.

The chain combines TRBV27 with TRBJ2-1; 10 bases fit TRBD2. J lost 4 bases, V lost 2 bases, and 8 bases had no gene match. Germline CDR1 MNHEY, CDR2 SMNVEV (reference sequence). The CDR3 totals 17 residues. CDR3 sequence: CASSLVRRLAGYNEQFF. The CDR3 DNA sequence: TGTGCCAGCAGTTTAGTCCGTCGACTAGCGGGTTACAATGAGCAGTTCTTC.

This chain links TRBV3-1 (or the pseudogene TRBV3-2) with TRBJ1-1; 9 positions agree with TRBD1. The V gene end was trimmed by 1 base and the J gene end by 5 bases; junction bases not matched to a gene: 5. Germline V gene data show CDR1 as LGHDT and CDR2 as YNNKEL (reference sequence). This CDR3 is 15 amino acids long. The CDR3 bases are TGTGCCAGCAGCCAAGGTCTGGGACAGGGAACTGAAGCTTTCTTT. This sequence encodes CASSQGLGQGTEAFF.

V gene TRBV7-9 combines with J gene TRBJ2-5; TRBD2 is a possible D gene (5 bases). Germline values: CDR1 SEHNR, CDR2 FQNEAQ (reference sequence). CDR3 length: 13 residues. V dropped 6 bases and J dropped 2 bases, with 10 bases sitting between them. The CDR3 loop is CASRNGMQETQYF. CDR3 nucleotides: TGTGCCAGCAGAAACGGGATGCAAGAGACCCAGTACTTC.

The chain links TRBV3-1 (or the pseudogene TRBV3-2) to TRBJ2-7, with 7 bases identical to TRBD1. The germline V gene encodes CDR1 LGHDT and CDR2 YNNKEL (reference sequence). The CDR3 length is 15 residues. J was trimmed by 2 bases and V by 1 base; bases with no gene match: 5. The CDR3 region is CASSQVGTATYEQYF. CDR3 nucleotides: TGTGCCAGCAGCCAAGTTGGGACAGCCACCTACGAGCAGTACTTC.

V usage is TRBV29-1 and J usage is TRBJ1-1, with TRBD1 as a possible D gene (6 bases). From germline, CDR1 is SQVTM and CDR2 ANQGSEA. Trimming removed 5 bases from V and 2 bases from J, with 15 bases in between. The CDR3 runs 14 residues. The CDR3 DNA reads TGCAGCGTTAAGGCAGGGGTTAGCAACACTGAAGCTTTCTTT. Its translation: CSVKAGVSNTEAFF. Variable domain in full (rest from reference TRBV29-1 and TRBJ1-1): SAVISQKPSRDICQRGTSLTIQCQVDSQVTMMFWYRQQPGQSLTLIATANQGSEATYESGFVIDKFPISRPNLTFSTLTVSNMSPEDSSIYLCSVKAGVSNTEAFFGQGTRLTVV.

The chain links TRBV14 to TRBJ2-5; 7 bases are a match to TRBD2. Germline V gene lookup returns CDR1 SGHDN and CDR2 FVKESK. The length of the CDR3 is 20 residues. Unmatched junction bases numbered 20, after V lost 0 bases and J lost 4 bases. In nucleotides, the CDR3 is TGTGCCAGCAGCCAAGAACGATATCGGGACTACCGTCAAACCGGAGAGACCCAGTACTTC. It specifies CASSQERYRDYRQTGETQYF.

This clone has more than one count but fewer than ten. The chain uses TRBV4-1 and TRBJ2-5; 8 bases line up with TRBD2. Germline V CDR1 and CDR2: MGHRA, YSYEKL. V trimming: 9 bases; J trimming: 4 bases; junction bases outside the gene matches: 10. The CDR3 loop spans 14 amino acids. The CDR3 protein is CASGRTSPPETQYF. CDR3 coding DNA: TGCGCCAGTGGTCGGACTAGCCCCCCAGAGACCCAGTACTTC.

The gene calls are TRBV12-3 or TRBV12-4 and TRBJ2-2, with D unresolved. With 5 bases removed from V and 8 bases from J, the gap between germline ends came to 12 bases. This CDR3 spans 13 amino acids. This chain's CDR3 is CASSVTETGELFF. CDR3 DNA sequence: TGTGCCAGCAGTGTTACAGAGACGGGGGAGCTGTTTTTT.

In its sample, this clone was seen once. This chain connects TRBV12-3 or TRBV12-4 to TRBJ1-1; possible D gene TRBD1, 6 bases. The CDR3 length is 13 residues. Trimming removed 4 bases at V and 8 bases at J, with 14 bases between. The CDR3 loop is CASSYRAMGEAFF. The CDR3 nucleotides are TGTGCCAGCAGTTACAGGGCCATGGGGGAAGCTTTCTTT.

J is TRBJ1-1 and V is TRBV11-1, with D hard to call. Germline-derived CDR1 and CDR2 are SGHAT and FQDESV (reference sequence). V lost 1 base to trimming and J lost 1 base, with 13 bases between them. There are 16 residues in the CDR3. The CDR3 DNA follows: TGTGCCAGCAGCTTAGACCATAACCGAGAGAACACTGAAGCTTTCTTT. Protein: CASSLDHNRENTEAFF.

This chain connects TRBV19 to TRBJ1-5, with D possibly TRBD1 on 6 matching bases. CDR3 length equals 13 residues. The germline V gene encodes CDR1 LNHDA and CDR2 SQIVND (reference sequence). Trimming stripped 5 bases from V and 4 bases from J, with 9 bases between. In DNA, the CDR3 is TGTGCCAGTAGTCAGGACAGAAATCAGCCCCAGCATTTT. Encoded protein: CASSQDRNQPQHF.

The table lists this clone with a few counts. The chain has TRBV18 and TRBJ1-2; 9 bases match TRBD1. The CDR3 is 14 residues long. J was trimmed by 2 bases and V by 7 bases; bases with no gene match: 5. CDR1 is KGHSH and CDR2 is LQKENI in the germline V gene. Here the CDR3 reads CASFRTGENYGYTF. CDR3 nucleotides: TGTGCCAGCTTTAGGACAGGGGAGAACTATGGCTACACCTTC.

The CDR3 DNA follows: TGCGCCAGCAGCCAGTCACTTAGCGGGGGAGGGGATACGCAGTATTTT. This codes for CASSQSLSGGGDTQYF. The chain couples TRBV4-3 to TRBJ2-3; 9 nucleotides agree with TRBD2. The germline gives CDR1 LGHNA, CDR2 YSLEER. J gave up 6 bases and V 3 bases, and 10 bases lay outside the gene matches. This CDR3 contains 16 residues.

V and J are TRBV7-9 and TRBJ1-4, with 7 positions matching TRBD1. The junction had 5 bases not matched to a gene; V was cut back by 2 bases and J by 8 bases. The CDR3 totals 14 residues. Germline loops: CDR1 SEHNR, CDR2 FQNEAQ (reference sequence). This CDR3 is CASSLRQGGEKLFF. Here the CDR3 DNA reads TGTGCCAGCAGCTTAAGACAGGGTGGGGAAAAACTGTTTTTT.

The chain combines TRBV9 with TRBJ2-5; D remains unclear. Germline V gene sequence: CDR1 SGDLS, CDR2 YYNGEE. This CDR3 spans 14 amino acids. Trimming took 0 bases from V and 2 from J, leaving 8 bases between them. In nucleotides, the CDR3 is TGTGCCAGCAGCGTAGGGTCCGGTCAAGAGACCCAGTACTTC. It yields the protein CASSVGSGQETQYF. Full variable domain (outside the CDR3, taken from reference TRBV9 and TRBJ2-5): DSGVTQTPKHLITATGQRVTLRCSPRSGDLSVYWYQQSLDQGLQFLIQYYNGEERAKGNILERFSAQQFPDLHSELNLSSLELGDSALYFCASSVGSGQETQYFGPGTRLLVL.

This chain connects TRBV12-3 or TRBV12-4 to TRBJ2-2; the match to TRBD2 covers 7 bases. The CDR3 contains 13 residues. J gave up 3 bases and V 10 bases, and 5 bases lay outside the gene matches. Here the CDR3 DNA reads TGTGCCACCCGGGCGGGGGACACCGGGGAGCTGTTTTTT. Translation: CATRAGDTGELFF.